The clone carrying this T cell receptor beta chain showed up many times. The TCR beta library used iRepertoire HTBI primers with Arm-PCR amplification of CDR3. TCRdb fed the multiplex PCR reads into MiXCR, producing one record per CDR3 protein. The table shows about 540,000 distinct CDR3 sequences, with roughly 12% occurring only once. Indicated time point: newly diagnosed GD, antithyroid drugs for less than 3 months. TCR sequences were obtained from RNA taken from PBMCs. Patients all came to the study from an endocrinology department in Xi'an, China. This sample was included in a study of regulatory T cells in long-lasting Graves disease. The data were also submitted as part of a second study, on T cells in Graves' hyperthyroidism and ophthalmopathy.

This TCR was recovered from a man aged 25-45 years with Graves disease. The source was peripheral blood mononuclear cells (PBMCs), collected at new diagnosis, from a patient treated with antithyroid drugs.

The CDR3 DNA follows: TGCAGCGCCGCGACAGGGATTGTTGAAAAACTGTTTTTT. This codes for CSAATGIVEKLFF. V gene TRBV29-1 combines with J gene TRBJ1-4; 7 bases agree with TRBD1. Trimming removed 7 bases from V and 7 bases from J; junction bases left unmatched: 9. Germline V gene data show CDR1 as SQVTM and CDR2 as ANQGSEA. The CDR3 sequence is 13 residues long.